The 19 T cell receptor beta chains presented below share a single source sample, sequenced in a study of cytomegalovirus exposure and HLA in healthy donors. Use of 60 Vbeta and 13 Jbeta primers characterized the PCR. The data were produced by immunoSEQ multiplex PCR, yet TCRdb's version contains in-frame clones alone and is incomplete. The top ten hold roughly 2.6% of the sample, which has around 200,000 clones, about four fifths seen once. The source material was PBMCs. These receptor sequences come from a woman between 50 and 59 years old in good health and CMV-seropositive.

CDR3 nucleotide sequence: TGTGCCAGCAGCTTATATGGGGGCGCTGGGGCCAACGTCCTGACTTTC. It yields the protein CASSLYGGAGANVLTF. The chain combines TRBV7-8 with TRBJ2-6; a weak D match, TRBD1 (6 bases). This CDR3 is 16 amino acids long. V lost 2 bases and J lost 2, with 10 bases in between. The germline V gene has CDR1 SGHVS and CDR2 FQNEAQ.

The CDR3 spells CASSLQGANGYTF. The CDR3 nucleotides are TGTGCCAGCAGTTTACAGGGGGCGAATGGCTACACCTTC. The genes are TRBV6-5 and TRBJ1-2; 9 bases match TRBD1. V dropped 4 bases and J dropped 6; count of bases not matched to a gene: 3. The CDR3 has 13 residues. Germline V gene data show CDR1 as MNHEY and CDR2 as SVGAGI.

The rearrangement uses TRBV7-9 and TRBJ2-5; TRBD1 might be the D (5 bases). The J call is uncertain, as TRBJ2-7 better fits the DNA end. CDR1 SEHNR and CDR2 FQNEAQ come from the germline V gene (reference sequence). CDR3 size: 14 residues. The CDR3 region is CASSKQGRGYEQYF. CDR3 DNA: TGTGCCAGCAGCAAGCAGGGCAGAGGCTACGAGCAGTACTTC.

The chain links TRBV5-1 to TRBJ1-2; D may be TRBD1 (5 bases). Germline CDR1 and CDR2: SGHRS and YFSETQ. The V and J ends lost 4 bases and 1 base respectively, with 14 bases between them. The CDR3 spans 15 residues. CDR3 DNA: TGCGCCAGCAGCCCGGAGGGGTTGGTTAACTATGGCTACACCTTC. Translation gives CASSPEGLVNYGYTF.

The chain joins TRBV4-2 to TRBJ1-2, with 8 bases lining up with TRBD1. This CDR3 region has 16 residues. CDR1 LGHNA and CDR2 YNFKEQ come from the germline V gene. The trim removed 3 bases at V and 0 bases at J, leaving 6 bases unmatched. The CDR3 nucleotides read TGTGCCAGCAGCCATCCCGGACAGGGAACTAACTATGGCTACACCTTC. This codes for CASSHPGQGTNYGYTF.

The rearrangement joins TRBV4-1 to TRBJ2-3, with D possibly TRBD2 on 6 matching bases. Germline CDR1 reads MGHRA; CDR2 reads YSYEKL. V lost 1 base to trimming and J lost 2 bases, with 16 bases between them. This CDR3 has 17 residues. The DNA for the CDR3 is TGCGCCAGCAGCCAAGTTTGGAGGGGCACCGCCACAGATACGCAGTATTTT. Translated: CASSQVWRGTATDTQYF.

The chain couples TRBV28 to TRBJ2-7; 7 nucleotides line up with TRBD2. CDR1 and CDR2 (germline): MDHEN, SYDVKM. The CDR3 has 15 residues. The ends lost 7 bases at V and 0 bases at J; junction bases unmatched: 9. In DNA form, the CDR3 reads TGTGCCAGCAACCTGGGGGGGTTCACCTCCTACGAGCAGTACTTC. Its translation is CASNLGGFTSYEQYF.

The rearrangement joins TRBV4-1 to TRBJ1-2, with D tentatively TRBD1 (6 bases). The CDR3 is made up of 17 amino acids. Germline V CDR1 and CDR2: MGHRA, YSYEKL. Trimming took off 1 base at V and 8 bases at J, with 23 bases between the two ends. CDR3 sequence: CASSQAGQTVGFGGYTF. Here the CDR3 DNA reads TGCGCCAGCAGCCAAGCCGGACAGACAGTCGGGTTTGGAGGCTACACCTTC.

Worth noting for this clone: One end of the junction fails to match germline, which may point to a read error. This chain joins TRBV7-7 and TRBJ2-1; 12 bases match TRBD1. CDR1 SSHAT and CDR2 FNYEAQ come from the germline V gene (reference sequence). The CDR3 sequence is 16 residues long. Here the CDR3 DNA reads TGTGCTAGCAGCCTGGGGGGGACAGGGGGCGCAGAGCGACAGTTCTTC. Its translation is CASSLGGTGGAERQFF.

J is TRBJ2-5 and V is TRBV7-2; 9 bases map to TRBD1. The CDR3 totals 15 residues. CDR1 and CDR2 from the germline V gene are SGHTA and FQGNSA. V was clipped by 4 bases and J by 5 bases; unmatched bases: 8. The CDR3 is CASSSGTGFWETQYF. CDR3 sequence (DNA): TGTGCCAGCAGCTCAGGGACAGGGTTTTGGGAGACCCAGTACTTC.

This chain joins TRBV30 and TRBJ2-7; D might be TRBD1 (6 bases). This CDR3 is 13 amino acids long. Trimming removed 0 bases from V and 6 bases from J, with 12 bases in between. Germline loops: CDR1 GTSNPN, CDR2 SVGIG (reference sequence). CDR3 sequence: CAWSVGTSSEQYF. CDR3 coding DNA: TGTGCCTGGAGTGTTGGGACAAGTAGCGAGCAGTACTTC.

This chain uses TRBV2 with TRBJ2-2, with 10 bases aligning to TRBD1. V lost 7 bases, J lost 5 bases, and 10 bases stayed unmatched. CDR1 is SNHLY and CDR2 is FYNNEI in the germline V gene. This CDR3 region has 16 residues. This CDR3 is CASKSAGTGATGELFF. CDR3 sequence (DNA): TGTGCCAGCAAATCAGCCGGGACAGGGGCAACCGGGGAGCTGTTTTTT.

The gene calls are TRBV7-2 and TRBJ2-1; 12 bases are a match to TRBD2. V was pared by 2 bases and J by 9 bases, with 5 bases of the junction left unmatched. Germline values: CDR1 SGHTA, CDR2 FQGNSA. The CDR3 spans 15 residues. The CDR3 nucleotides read TGTGCCAGCAGCTTAAAACTAGCGGGGGGATTTGAGCAGTTCTTC. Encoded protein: CASSLKLAGGFEQFF.

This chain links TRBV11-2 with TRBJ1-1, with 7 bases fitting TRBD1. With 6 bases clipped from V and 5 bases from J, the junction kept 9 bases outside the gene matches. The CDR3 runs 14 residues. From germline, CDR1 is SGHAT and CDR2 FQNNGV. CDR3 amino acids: CASSTDREYTEAFF. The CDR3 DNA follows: TGTGCCAGCAGTACCGACAGGGAGTATACTGAAGCTTTCTTT.

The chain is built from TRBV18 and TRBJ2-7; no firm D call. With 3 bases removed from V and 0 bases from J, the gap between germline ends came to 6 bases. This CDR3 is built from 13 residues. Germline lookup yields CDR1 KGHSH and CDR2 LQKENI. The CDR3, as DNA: TGTGCCAGCTCACCGCCAGGCTCCTACGAGCAGTACTTC. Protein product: CASSPPGSYEQYF.

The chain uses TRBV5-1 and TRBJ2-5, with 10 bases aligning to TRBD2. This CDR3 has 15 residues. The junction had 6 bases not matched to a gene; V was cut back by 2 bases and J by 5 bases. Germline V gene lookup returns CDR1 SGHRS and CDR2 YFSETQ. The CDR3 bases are TGCGCCAGCAGCTTTCCTAGCGGGGGCCGGGAGACCCAGTACTTC. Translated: CASSFPSGGRETQYF. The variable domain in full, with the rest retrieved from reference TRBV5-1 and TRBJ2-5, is KAGVTQTPRYLIKTRGQQVTLSCSPISGHRSVSWYQQTPGQGLQFLFEYFSETQRNKGNFPGRFSGRQFSNSRSEMNVSTLELGDSALYLCASSFPSGGRETQYFGPGTRLLVL.

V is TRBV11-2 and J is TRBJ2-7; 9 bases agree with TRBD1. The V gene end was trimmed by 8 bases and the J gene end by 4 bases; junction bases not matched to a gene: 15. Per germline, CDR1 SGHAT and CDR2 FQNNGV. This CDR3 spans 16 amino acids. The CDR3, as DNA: TGTGCCAGCTCGAGAGCGTCTACAGGGGGCGAGTACGAGCAGTACTTC. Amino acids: CASSRASTGGEYEQYF.

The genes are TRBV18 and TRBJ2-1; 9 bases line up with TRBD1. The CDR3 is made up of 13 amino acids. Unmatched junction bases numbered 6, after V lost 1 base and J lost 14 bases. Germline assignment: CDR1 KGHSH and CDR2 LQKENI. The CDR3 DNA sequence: TGTGCCAGCTCACCACGACAGGGGGGGCAAGAGTTCTTC. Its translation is CASSPRQGGQEFF.

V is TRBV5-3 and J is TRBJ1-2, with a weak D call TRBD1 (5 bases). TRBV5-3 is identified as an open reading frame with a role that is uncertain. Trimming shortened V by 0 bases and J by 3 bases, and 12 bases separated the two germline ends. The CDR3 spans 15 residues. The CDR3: CARSLGQLGYYGYTF. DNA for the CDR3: TGTGCCAGAAGCTTGGGACAGTTGGGCTACTATGGCTACACCTTC.